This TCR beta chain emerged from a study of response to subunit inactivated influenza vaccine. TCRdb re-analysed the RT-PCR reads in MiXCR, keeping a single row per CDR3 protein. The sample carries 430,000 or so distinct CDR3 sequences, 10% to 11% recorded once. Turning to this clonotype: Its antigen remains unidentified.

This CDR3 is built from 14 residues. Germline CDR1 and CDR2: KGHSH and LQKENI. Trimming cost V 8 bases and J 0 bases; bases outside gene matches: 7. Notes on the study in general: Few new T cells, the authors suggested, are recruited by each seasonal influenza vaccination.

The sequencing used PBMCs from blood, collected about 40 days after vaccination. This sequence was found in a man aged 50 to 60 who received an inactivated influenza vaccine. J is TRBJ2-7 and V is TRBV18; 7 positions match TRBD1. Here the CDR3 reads CASSPRDSSYEQYF. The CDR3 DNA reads TGTGCCAGCAGTCCTAGGGACAGCTCCTACGAGCAGTACTTC.